Listed below are T cell receptor beta chains from one sample, sequenced in a study of T cell responses to AZD1222 COVID-19 vaccine. Assay: immunoSEQ multiplex PCR; the TCRdb copy retains only in-frame clones and omits some. The sample contains some 170,000 clones, roughly 94% of which appear only once. The sample in question was peripheral blood, obtained 28 days after the second AZD1222 dose. Receptors originate from an adult who received the AZD1222 COVID-19 vaccine. CDR3s include the opening cysteine and the closing phenylalanine or tryptophan. Fields, in order: CDR3 length, clone size, D gene, J gene, V gene, CDR3 protein, CDR3 DNA. D genes are given only for firm matches. Rows may omit the clone size; those that give it use once, few, many or a size class.

16 - TRBD2 TRBJ2-3 TRBV9 CASSVGASGSTDTQYF TGTGCCAGCAGCGTAGGAGCTAGCGGGAGCACAGATACGCAGTATTTT
15 - - TRBJ2-1 TRBV7-9 CASSLVKGPLNEQFF TGTGCCAGCAGCTTAGTGAAGGGACCTCTGAATGAGCAGTTCTTC
13 - - TRBJ2-1 TRBV5-6 CASRGSAYNEQFF TGTGCCAGTCGGGGTTCTGCCTACAATGAGCAGTTCTTC
14 - TRBD1 TRBJ1-1 TRBV7-8 CASTGTGVGTEAFF TGTGCCAGCACCGGGACAGGGGTAGGCACTGAAGCTTTCTTT
16 - TRBD2 TRBJ2-3 TRBV5-1 CASSGAGLAVTDTQYF TGCGCCAGCAGCGGGGCGGGGCTAGCGGTCACAGATACGCAGTATTTT
13 - - TRBJ1-5 TRBV18 CASSIQESQPQHF TGTGCCAGCTCGATACAGGAATCTCAGCCCCAGCATTTT
16 once TRBD2 TRBJ2-2 TRBV30 CAWSALAGARTGELFF TGTGCCTGGAGCGCTTTAGCGGGAGCGCGCACCGGGGAGCTGTTTTTT
14 - - TRBJ2-3 TRBV5-5 CASSLLPAGDTQYF TGTGCCAGCAGCTTGCTGCCGGCAGGAGATACGCAGTATTTT
10 - - TRBJ2-3 TRBV30 CAWRGTTQYF TGTGCCTGGAGAGGGACAACGCAGTATTTT
15 - TRBD2 TRBJ2-3 TRBV19 CASSIITSGLGTQYF TGTGCCAGTAGTATCATTACTAGCGGTCTTGGTACGCAGTATTTT
11 - - TRBJ1-2 TRBV20-1 CSANFNYGYTF TGCAGTGCTAATTTTAACTATGGCTACACCTTC
13 - - TRBJ2-5 TRBV12-3/TRBV12-4 CASSFGGSETQYF TGTGCCAGCAGTTTCGGGGGATCGGAGACCCAGTACTTC
15 once TRBD1 TRBJ2-7 TRBV6-5 CASIPIPGQGYEQYF TGTGCCAGCATTCCGATCCCGGGACAGGGTTACGAGCAGTACTTC
16 - - TRBJ2-3 TRBV7-8 CASSSPGGASTDTQYF TGTGCCAGCAGCTCCCCCGGCGGGGCTAGCACAGATACGCAGTATTTT
16 - - TRBJ1-1 TRBV29-1 CSAPSLPKKGNTEAFF TGCAGCGCCCCTTCCCTCCCGAAGAAAGGGAACACTGAAGCTTTCTTT
15 - TRBD1 TRBJ1-2 TRBV3-1/TRBV3-2 CASSQGQGANYGYTF TGTGCCAGCAGCCAAGGGCAGGGGGCTAACTATGGCTACACCTTC
15 - - TRBJ1-1 TRBV25-1 CASSSLGTPNTEAFF TGTGCCAGCAGTAGTCTTGGGACACCGAACACTGAAGCTTTCTTT